This TCR beta chain was sequenced for a study of PD-1 blockade in classical Hodgkin lymphoma. Every patient relapsed after autologous stem cell transplantation, and brentuximab vedotin exposure varied. Profiled with immunoSEQ multiplex PCR; TCRdb holds only in-frame clones, not every one. The profile shows about 98,000 clones, 92% of them singletons. The CDR3 runs to 15 residues. Germline CDR1 MNHEY, CDR2 SVGAGI. The V gene lost 6 bases and the J gene lost 5 bases, with 17 bases spanning the gap. With regard to this clone: Its antigen is undetermined.

General observations from the study: Anyone who began nivolumab under 1 year after ASCT was excluded. CD4+ TCR diversity rose significantly by C4D1, and CD8+ TCR diversity did not. Newly diagnosed patients and complete responders had comparable diversity at baseline.

The chain has TRBV6-5 and TRBJ1-5; TRBD1 is a possible D gene (6 bases). This TCR was sampled from a human donor with classical Hodgkin lymphoma. Sequencing was performed on peripheral blood mononuclear cells (PBMCs), taken at baseline. CDR3 protein: CASSGGLRGDQPQHF. The CDR3, as DNA: TGTGCCAGCAGCGGGGGGCTGCGGGGGGATCAGCCCCAGCATTTT.